The rows below give T cell receptor beta chains drawn from one sample of a study of CD4 and CD8 cells across lung adenocarcinoma regions. One entry per CDR3 protein, called by TCRdb with MiXCR from the PCR reads. This sample yields 3,200 or so distinct CDR3 sequences, of which roughly 60% are seen a single time; approximately 16% belongs to the top ten. The sequencing input was CD8+ T cells from the margin of a lung tumor. These receptors were collected from a female donor with lung adenocarcinoma. The CD4 and CD8 labels of this study may be unreliable. Each CDR3 is given with its conserved first and last residue. Fields, in order: D gene, J gene, clone size, V gene, CDR3 protein, CDR3 DNA. D genes are given only for firm matches. Clone size is not always given. Where it is, it says once, few, many or a class for expanded clones.

d_call: -
j_call: TRBJ1-5
clone_size: -
v_call: TRBV6-1
cdr3_aa: CASSPEPGNQPQHF
cdr3_nt: TGTGCCAGCAGTCCTGAACCGGGCAATCAGCCCCAGCATTTT

d_call: -
j_call: TRBJ2-3
clone_size: -
v_call: TRBV6-5
cdr3_aa: CASSYLRDKDTQYF
cdr3_nt: TGTGCCAGCAGTTACCTCCGGGATAAAGATACGCAGTATTTT

d_call: -
j_call: TRBJ1-2
clone_size: -
v_call: TRBV14
cdr3_aa: CASSLRVSYGYTF
cdr3_nt: TGTGCCAGCAGCCTTCGGGTATCCTATGGCTACACCTTC

d_call: TRBD1
j_call: TRBJ2-3
clone_size: -
v_call: TRBV10-2
cdr3_aa: CASSWQQGVSDTQYF
cdr3_nt: TGCGCCAGCAGTTGGCAACAGGGGGTATCAGATACGCAGTATTTT

d_call: TRBD2
j_call: TRBJ2-5
clone_size: few
v_call: TRBV6-1
cdr3_aa: CASSGGFTSGGKTQYF
cdr3_nt: TGTGCCAGCAGTGGGGGTTTTACTAGCGGGGGAAAGACCCAGTACTTC

d_call: -
j_call: TRBJ2-5
clone_size: -
v_call: TRBV11-1
cdr3_aa: CASSLASGRGGRETQYF
cdr3_nt: TGTGCCAGCAGCTTAGCCTCGGGACGAGGGGGTAGGGAGACCCAGTACTTC

d_call: -
j_call: TRBJ2-1
clone_size: -
v_call: TRBV11-3
cdr3_aa: CASTETSYNEQFF
cdr3_nt: TGTGCCAGCACGGAGACGTCCTACAATGAGCAGTTCTTC

d_call: -
j_call: TRBJ2-3
clone_size: -
v_call: TRBV6-1
cdr3_aa: CASSEAQGRGSTDTQYF
cdr3_nt: TGTGCCAGCAGTGAAGCCCAGGGGAGGGGGAGCACAGATACGCAGTATTTT

d_call: -
j_call: TRBJ1-2
clone_size: medium-sized
v_call: TRBV10-1
cdr3_aa: CASLGAFDYGYTF
cdr3_nt: TGCGCCAGCCTTGGGGCCTTCGACTATGGCTACACCTTC

d_call: TRBD1
j_call: TRBJ1-1
clone_size: once
v_call: TRBV12-3/TRBV12-4
cdr3_aa: CASTQGQLNTEAFF
cdr3_nt: TGTGCCAGCACCCAGGGACAGTTGAACACTGAAGCTTTCTTT

d_call: -
j_call: TRBJ2-1
clone_size: -
v_call: TRBV6-1
cdr3_aa: CASSGLTPQFF
cdr3_nt: TGTGCCAGCAGTGGGCTAACACCACAGTTCTTC

d_call: TRBD1
j_call: TRBJ2-7
clone_size: once
v_call: TRBV7-8
cdr3_aa: CASSLTGTYEQYF
cdr3_nt: TGTGCCAGCAGCCTGACAGGGACCTACGAGCAGTACTTC

d_call: -
j_call: TRBJ1-2
clone_size: -
v_call: TRBV3-1
cdr3_aa: CASSHRSDGGYTF
cdr3_nt: TGTGCCAGCAGCCATAGATCCGACGGTGGCTACACCTTC

d_call: TRBD2
j_call: TRBJ2-1
clone_size: -
v_call: TRBV6-1
cdr3_aa: CASSEREASYNEQFF
cdr3_nt: TGTGCCAGCAGTGAGCGGGAGGCCTCCTACAATGAGCAGTTCTTC

d_call: -
j_call: TRBJ2-2
clone_size: -
v_call: TRBV10-1
cdr3_aa: CASTRTRNSGELFF
cdr3_nt: TGCGCCAGCACCAGGACCAGGAACTCCGGGGAGCTGTTTTTT

d_call: -
j_call: TRBJ1-1
clone_size: once
v_call: TRBV6-1
cdr3_aa: CASRRPSSGTEAFF
cdr3_nt: TGTGCCAGCAGGAGGCCATCATCGGGGACTGAAGCTTTCTTT

d_call: -
j_call: TRBJ2-5
clone_size: -
v_call: TRBV10-3
cdr3_aa: CAGNGGPSLETQYF
cdr3_nt: TGTGCGGGCAACGGGGGCCCTAGTTTAGAGACCCAGTACTTC

d_call: TRBD2
j_call: TRBJ2-7
clone_size: few
v_call: TRBV6-1
cdr3_aa: CASRGLAGEFTYEQYF
cdr3_nt: TGTGCCAGCAGAGGACTAGCGGGAGAATTCACGTACGAGCAGTACTTC

d_call: -
j_call: TRBJ2-5
clone_size: -
v_call: TRBV6-1
cdr3_aa: CASRSAPGGGRGGTETQYF
cdr3_nt: TGTGCCAGCAGGTCCGCCCCGGGCGGCGGGAGAGGGGGCACAGAGACCCAGTACTTC

d_call: TRBD1
j_call: TRBJ1-2
clone_size: -
v_call: TRBV27
cdr3_aa: CASRRQGNYGYTF
cdr3_nt: TGTGCCAGCAGAAGACAGGGAAACTATGGCTACACCTTC

d_call: -
j_call: TRBJ2-7
clone_size: once
v_call: TRBV7-2
cdr3_aa: CASSLDQGSYEQYF
cdr3_nt: TGTGCCAGCAGCTTAGACCAGGGCTCCTACGAGCAGTACTTC

d_call: -
j_call: TRBJ1-1
clone_size: -
v_call: TRBV6-1
cdr3_aa: CASSDQGRTEAFF
cdr3_nt: TGTGCCAGCAGTGATCAGGGTAGGACTGAAGCTTTCTTT

d_call: -
j_call: TRBJ2-4
clone_size: -
v_call: TRBV6-1
cdr3_aa: CARADGRGVQDTQYF
cdr3_nt: TGTGCCAGGGCCGATGGGAGAGGTGTCCAAGATACGCAGTATTTC

d_call: TRBD2
j_call: TRBJ2-1
clone_size: -
v_call: TRBV7-2
cdr3_aa: CASSLGGPSGYNEQFF
cdr3_nt: TGTGCCAGCAGCTTAGGAGGGCCTAGCGGCTACAATGAGCAGTTCTTC

d_call: TRBD2
j_call: TRBJ2-7
clone_size: -
v_call: TRBV6-1
cdr3_aa: CASSDRGLAGGPYEQYF
cdr3_nt: TGTGCCAGCAGTGATAGGGGACTAGCGGGAGGGCCCTACGAGCAGTACTTC

d_call: -
j_call: TRBJ2-2
clone_size: medium-sized
v_call: TRBV6-1
cdr3_aa: CASIWTLGNTGELFF
cdr3_nt: TGTGCCAGCATCTGGACCCTCGGTAACACCGGGGAGCTGTTTTTT

d_call: TRBD1
j_call: TRBJ2-6
clone_size: few
v_call: TRBV6-1
cdr3_aa: CATGQGQDGANVLTF
cdr3_nt: TGTGCCACCGGACAGGGGCAGGATGGGGCCAACGTCCTGACTTTC

d_call: -
j_call: TRBJ2-1
clone_size: -
v_call: TRBV6-1
cdr3_aa: CASGGAGDKDTQYF
cdr3_nt: TGTGCGAGCGGAGGGGCGGGTGACAAGGATACGCAGTATTTC

d_call: -
j_call: TRBJ1-1
clone_size: -
v_call: TRBV6-5
cdr3_aa: CASRYGTTINLNTEAFF
cdr3_nt: TGTGCCAGCAGATACGGGACTACAATAAACTTGAACACTGAAGCTTTCTTT

d_call: -
j_call: TRBJ2-1
clone_size: -
v_call: TRBV6-4
cdr3_aa: CASSDQLEGSEQFF
cdr3_nt: TGTGCCAGCAGTGACCAGCTGGAGGGGAGTGAGCAGTTCTTC

d_call: -
j_call: TRBJ2-2
clone_size: -
v_call: TRBV6-1
cdr3_aa: CASSPRRGQGELFF
cdr3_nt: TGTGCCAGCAGTCCCCGGAGAGGGCAAGGGGAGCTGTTTTTT

d_call: TRBD2
j_call: TRBJ2-1
clone_size: -
v_call: TRBV12-3/TRBV12-4
cdr3_aa: CASSPRGGGVYNEQFF
cdr3_nt: TGTGCCAGCAGCCCCCGGGGCGGGGGGGTCTACAATGAGCAGTTCTTC

d_call: -
j_call: TRBJ2-7
clone_size: -
v_call: TRBV7-2
cdr3_aa: CASSLGALEQYF
cdr3_nt: TGTGCCAGCAGCTTAGGAGCTCTCGAGCAGTACTTC

d_call: -
j_call: TRBJ2-5
clone_size: -
v_call: TRBV29-1
cdr3_aa: CRVHRSRGQETQYF
cdr3_nt: TGCAGGGTGCACAGGAGCCGAGGCCAAGAGACCCAGTACTTC

d_call: TRBD1
j_call: TRBJ2-5
clone_size: few
v_call: TRBV6-5
cdr3_aa: CASSYFRGQQETQYF
cdr3_nt: TGTGCCAGCAGTTATTTCAGGGGGCAGCAAGAGACCCAGTACTTC

d_call: -
j_call: TRBJ2-5
clone_size: -
v_call: TRBV6-1
cdr3_aa: CASKTLVGETQYF
cdr3_nt: TGTGCCAGCAAAACACTCGTGGGAGAGACCCAGTACTTC

d_call: -
j_call: TRBJ2-4
clone_size: few
v_call: TRBV6-1
cdr3_aa: CASSDPSGGAKNIQYF
cdr3_nt: TGTGCCAGCAGTGACCCTTCCGGAGGGGCCAAAAACATTCAGTACTTC

d_call: -
j_call: TRBJ2-1
clone_size: -
v_call: TRBV6-1
cdr3_aa: CASTDRTTEQFF
cdr3_nt: TGTGCCAGCACGGACCGGACAACTGAGCAGTTCTTC

d_call: -
j_call: TRBJ2-5
clone_size: medium-sized
v_call: TRBV6-1
cdr3_aa: CASSGSGPRGTQYF
cdr3_nt: TGTGCCAGCAGTGGATCGGGACCCAGGGGGACCCAGTACTTC

d_call: -
j_call: TRBJ2-4
clone_size: -
v_call: TRBV6-1
cdr3_aa: CASVDGVWDKNTQYF
cdr3_nt: TGTGCCAGCGTCGATGGGGTGTGGGACAAAAATACGCAGTACTTC

d_call: TRBD2
j_call: TRBJ2-2
clone_size: few
v_call: TRBV20-1
cdr3_aa: CSATGTMNTGELFF
cdr3_nt: TGCAGTGCAACCGGGACTATGAACACCGGGGAGCTGTTTTTT

d_call: -
j_call: TRBJ2-7
clone_size: -
v_call: TRBV6-1
cdr3_aa: CASSPGLFYEQYF
cdr3_nt: TGTGCCAGCAGCCCGGGACTGTTCTACGAGCAGTACTTC

d_call: -
j_call: TRBJ2-5
clone_size: few
v_call: TRBV7-6
cdr3_aa: CASSYEAGWETQYF
cdr3_nt: TGTGCCAGCAGCTACGAGGCCGGGTGGGAGACCCAGTACTTC

d_call: -
j_call: TRBJ2-2
clone_size: -
v_call: TRBV6-1
cdr3_aa: CASSEGLEYTGELFF
cdr3_nt: TGTGCCAGCAGTGAAGGACTAGAGTACACCGGGGAGCTGTTTTTT

d_call: TRBD1
j_call: TRBJ2-1
clone_size: -
v_call: TRBV10-3
cdr3_aa: CAYQPGQGETQFF
cdr3_nt: TGTGCCTACCAACCGGGACAGGGGGAGACCCAGTTCTTC

d_call: -
j_call: TRBJ2-1
clone_size: -
v_call: TRBV11-3
cdr3_aa: CASSPRMEGEQFF
cdr3_nt: TGTGCCAGCAGCCCCCGGATGGAGGGTGAGCAGTTCTTC

d_call: -
j_call: TRBJ2-5
clone_size: -
v_call: TRBV27
cdr3_aa: CASSPRTIQETQYF
cdr3_nt: TGTGCCAGCAGTCCCCGGACTATCCAAGAGACCCAGTACTTC

d_call: TRBD1
j_call: TRBJ2-1
clone_size: -
v_call: TRBV12-3/TRBV12-4
cdr3_aa: CASSGQGNEQFF
cdr3_nt: TGTGCCAGCAGCGGACAGGGGAATGAGCAGTTCTTC

d_call: -
j_call: TRBJ2-5
clone_size: -
v_call: TRBV6-1
cdr3_aa: CASSEGSGGRGTQYF
cdr3_nt: TGTGCCAGCAGTGAAGGGTCAGGGGGGAGGGGGACCCAGTACTTC

d_call: -
j_call: TRBJ2-1
clone_size: -
v_call: TRBV12-3/TRBV12-4
cdr3_aa: CASSLRSSYNEQFF
cdr3_nt: TGTGCCAGCAGTTTAAGGAGCTCCTACAATGAGCAGTTCTTC

d_call: -
j_call: TRBJ2-2
clone_size: -
v_call: TRBV10-2
cdr3_aa: CASRHTGELFF
cdr3_nt: TGCGCCAGCCGCCACACCGGGGAGCTGTTTTTT

d_call: TRBD1
j_call: TRBJ2-6
clone_size: -
v_call: TRBV6-1
cdr3_aa: CASSEALLTGAGANVLTF
cdr3_nt: TGTGCCAGCAGTGAAGCGCTTCTAACAGGGGCTGGGGCCAACGTCCTGACTTTC

d_call: TRBD2
j_call: TRBJ2-1
clone_size: -
v_call: TRBV11-1
cdr3_aa: CASSLATSGRGVEQFF
cdr3_nt: TGTGCCAGCAGCTTAGCGACTAGCGGGAGGGGGGTGGAGCAGTTCTTC

d_call: TRBD2
j_call: TRBJ2-4
clone_size: medium-sized
v_call: TRBV6-1
cdr3_aa: CASSEPPRTSAKNIQYF
cdr3_nt: TGTGCCAGCAGTGAACCACCTCGGACTAGCGCCAAAAACATTCAGTACTTC

d_call: -
j_call: TRBJ2-3
clone_size: -
v_call: TRBV7-6
cdr3_aa: CASSLESGTDTQYF
cdr3_nt: TGTGCCAGCAGCTTAGAGTCAGGCACAGATACGCAGTATTTT

d_call: -
j_call: TRBJ2-5
clone_size: -
v_call: TRBV6-1
cdr3_aa: CASMPGQETQYF
cdr3_nt: TGTGCCAGCATGCCGGGACAAGAGACCCAGTACTTC

d_call: TRBD2
j_call: TRBJ2-7
clone_size: -
v_call: TRBV6-1
cdr3_aa: CASRGVYNEQYF
cdr3_nt: TGTGCCAGCCGGGGGGTGTACAATGAGCAGTACTTC

d_call: -
j_call: TRBJ2-3
clone_size: -
v_call: TRBV6-4
cdr3_aa: CAGGPGAPGQETQYF
cdr3_nt: TGTGCCGGGGGCCCCGGGGCCCCCGGGCAGGAGACGCAGTACTTT

d_call: -
j_call: TRBJ2-1
clone_size: -
v_call: TRBV11-2
cdr3_aa: CASSLDYGRRNEQFF
cdr3_nt: TGTGCCAGCAGCTTAGACTACGGGAGAAGGAATGAGCAGTTCTTC

d_call: -
j_call: TRBJ2-6
clone_size: -
v_call: TRBV30
cdr3_aa: CAGWGEGQIYSGANVLTF
cdr3_nt: TGTGCCGGATGGGGGGAGGGACAAATCTACTCTGGGGCCAACGTCCTGACTTTC